The clone carrying this TCR beta chain was seen only once. This sample was included in a study of cytomegalovirus exposure and HLA in healthy donors. The CDR3 covers 16 residues. Germline V gene lookup returns CDR1 LNHNV and CDR2 YYDKDF (reference sequence). The ends lost 0 bases at V and 7 bases at J; junction bases unmatched: 5. The PCR had 60 Vbeta and 13 Jbeta primers. The repertoire was sequenced with immunoSEQ multiplex PCR; TCRdb's copy has only in-frame clones and lacks some. This sample has about 81,000 clones, with over 70% found just once. Sequencing used PBMCs. The sequence came from a middle-aged man in good health and CMV-seropositive. The rearrangement uses TRBV15 and TRBJ2-7; 14 bases agree with TRBD2. Here the CDR3 reads CATSRDWGTSGSEQYF. The CDR3 coding sequence is TGTGCCACCAGCAGAGATTGGGGGACTAGCGGGAGTGAGCAGTACTTC.